This TCR beta chain was recorded in a study of T cells in Graves' hyperthyroidism and ophthalmopathy. Concerning this clonotype: One end of the junction does not line up with germline, which may come from a read error.

Authors of the study amplified TCR beta CDR3 regions from RNA transcripts. When the TCR CDR3 underwent first-round RT-PCR, the HTBI primer set was used. In TCRdb, the multiplex PCR reads were re-called with MiXCR into one record per CDR3 protein. Here the sample spans around 400,000 distinct CDR3 sequences, roughly 15% being singletons. The V gene's germline CDR1 is SGHTA and CDR2 FQGNSA. The CDR3 is 16 residues long. The sequence was obtained from a woman in her sixties with Graves' ophthalmopathy. Material for sequencing was blood. V is TRBV7-2 and J is TRBJ1-4; a weak D match, TRBD1 (6 bases). The DNA of the CDR3 is TGTGCCAGCAGCCAGGGGCAGCCTCTATCTAACGAAAAACTGTTTTTT. Translating it yields CASSQGQPLSNEKLFF.